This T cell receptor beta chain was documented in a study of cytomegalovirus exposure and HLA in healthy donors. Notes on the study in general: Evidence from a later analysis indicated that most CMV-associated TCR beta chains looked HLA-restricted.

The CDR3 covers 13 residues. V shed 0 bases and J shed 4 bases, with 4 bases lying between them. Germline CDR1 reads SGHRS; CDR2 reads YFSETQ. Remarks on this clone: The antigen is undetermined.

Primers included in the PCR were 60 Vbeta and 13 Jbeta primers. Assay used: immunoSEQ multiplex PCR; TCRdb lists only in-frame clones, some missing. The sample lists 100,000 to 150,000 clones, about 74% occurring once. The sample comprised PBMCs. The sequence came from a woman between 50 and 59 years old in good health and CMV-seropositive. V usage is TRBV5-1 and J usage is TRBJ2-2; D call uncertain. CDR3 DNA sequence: TGCGCCAGCAGCTTGGGGGCCACCGGGGAGCTGTTTTTT. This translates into CASSLGATGELFF.